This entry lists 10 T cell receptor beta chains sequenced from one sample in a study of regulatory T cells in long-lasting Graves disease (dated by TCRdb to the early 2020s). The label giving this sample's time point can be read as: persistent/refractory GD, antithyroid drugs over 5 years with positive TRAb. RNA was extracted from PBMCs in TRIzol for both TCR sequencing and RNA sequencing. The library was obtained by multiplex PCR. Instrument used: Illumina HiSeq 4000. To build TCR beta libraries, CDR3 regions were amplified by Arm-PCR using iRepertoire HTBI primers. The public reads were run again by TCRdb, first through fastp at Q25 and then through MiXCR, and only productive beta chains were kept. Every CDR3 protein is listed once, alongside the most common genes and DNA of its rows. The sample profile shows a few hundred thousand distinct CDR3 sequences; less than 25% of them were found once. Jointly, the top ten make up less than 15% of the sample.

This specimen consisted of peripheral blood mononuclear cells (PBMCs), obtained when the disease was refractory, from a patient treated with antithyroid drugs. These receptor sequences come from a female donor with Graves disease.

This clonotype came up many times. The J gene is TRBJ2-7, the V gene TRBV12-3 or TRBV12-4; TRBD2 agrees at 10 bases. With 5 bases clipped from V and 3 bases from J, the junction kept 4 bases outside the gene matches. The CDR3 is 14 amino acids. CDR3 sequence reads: CASSAGTSVYEQYF. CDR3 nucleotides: TGTGCCAGCAGTGCCGGGACTAGCGTCTACGAGCAGTACTTC.

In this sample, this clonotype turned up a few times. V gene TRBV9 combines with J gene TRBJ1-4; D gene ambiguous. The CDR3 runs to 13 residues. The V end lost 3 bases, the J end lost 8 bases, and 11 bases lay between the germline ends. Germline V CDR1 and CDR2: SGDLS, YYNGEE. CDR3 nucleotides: TGTGCCAGCAGCGAACCTCAGCACGAAAAACTGTTTTTT. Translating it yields CASSEPQHEKLFF.

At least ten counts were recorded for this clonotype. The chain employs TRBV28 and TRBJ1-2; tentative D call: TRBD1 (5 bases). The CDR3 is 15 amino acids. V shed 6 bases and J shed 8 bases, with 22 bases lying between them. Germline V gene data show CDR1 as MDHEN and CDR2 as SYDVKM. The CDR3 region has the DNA TGTGCCAGCAGCCCTACGGGGGTTACGTTGGGAGGCTACACCTTC. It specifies CASSPTGVTLGGYTF.

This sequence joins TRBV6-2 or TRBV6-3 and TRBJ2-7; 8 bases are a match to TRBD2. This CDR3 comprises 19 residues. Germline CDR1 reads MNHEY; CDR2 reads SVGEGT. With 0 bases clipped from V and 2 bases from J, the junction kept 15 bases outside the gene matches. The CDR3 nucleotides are TGTGCCAGCAGTTACTCCCCTTGGGAGCTTCCGGGACTAGCCTACGAGCAGTACTTC. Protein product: CASSYSPWELPGLAYEQYF.

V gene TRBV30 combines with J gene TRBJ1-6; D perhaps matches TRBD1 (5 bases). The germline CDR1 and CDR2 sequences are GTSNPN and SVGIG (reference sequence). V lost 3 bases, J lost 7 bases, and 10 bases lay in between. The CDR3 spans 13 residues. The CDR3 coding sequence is TGTGCCTGGAGGGACACGCAGAATTCACCCCTCCACTTT. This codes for CAWRDTQNSPLHF.

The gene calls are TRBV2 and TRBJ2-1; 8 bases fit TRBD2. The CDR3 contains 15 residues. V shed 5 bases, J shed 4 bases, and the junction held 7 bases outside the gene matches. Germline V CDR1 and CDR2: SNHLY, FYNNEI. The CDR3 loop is CASSPLGTSYNEQFF. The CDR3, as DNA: TGTGCCAGCAGTCCACTCGGGACTAGTTACAATGAGCAGTTCTTC.

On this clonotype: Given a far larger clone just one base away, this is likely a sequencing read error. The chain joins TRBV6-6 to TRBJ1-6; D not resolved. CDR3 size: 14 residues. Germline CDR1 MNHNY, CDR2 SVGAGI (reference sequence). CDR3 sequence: CASSYSRDYSPLYF. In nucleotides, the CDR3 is TGTGCCAGCAGTTACTCGAGAGACTATTCACCCCTCTACTTT.

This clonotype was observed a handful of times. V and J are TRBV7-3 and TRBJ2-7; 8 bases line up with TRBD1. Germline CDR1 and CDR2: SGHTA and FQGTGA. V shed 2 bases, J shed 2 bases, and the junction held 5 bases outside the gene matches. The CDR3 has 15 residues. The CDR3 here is CASSLSSGQAYEQYF. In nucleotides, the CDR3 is TGTGCCAGCAGCTTATCTTCGGGACAGGCCTACGAGCAGTACTTC.

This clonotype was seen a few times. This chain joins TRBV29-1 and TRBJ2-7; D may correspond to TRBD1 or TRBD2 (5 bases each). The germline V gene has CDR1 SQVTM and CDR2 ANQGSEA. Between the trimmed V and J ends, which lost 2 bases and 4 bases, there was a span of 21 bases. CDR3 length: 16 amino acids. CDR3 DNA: TGCAGCGTTGAATGTGAGGGGTCCGAAGCCACTTACGAGCAGTACTTC. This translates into CSVECEGSEATYEQYF.

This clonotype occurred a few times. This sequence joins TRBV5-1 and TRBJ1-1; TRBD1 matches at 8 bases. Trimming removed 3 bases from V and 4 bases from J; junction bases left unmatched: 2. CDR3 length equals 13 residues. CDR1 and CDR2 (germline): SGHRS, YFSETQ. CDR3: CASSSRGRTEAFF. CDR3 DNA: TGCGCCAGCAGCTCCAGGGGGCGCACTGAAGCTTTCTTT.